The 13 T cell receptor beta chains in this list originate from one sample, sequenced in a study of immune reconstitution after stem cell transplant in scleroderma. A single record per CDR3 protein comes from TCRdb applying MiXCR to the RT-PCR reads. The table has fewer than 1,000 distinct CDR3 sequences, over 8% seen once. This material was obtained before or after autologous hematopoietic stem cell transplantation (not recorded which). Receptors originate from a male donor with systemic sclerosis.

In its sample, this clonotype ranks as medium-sized (0.01 to 0.1%). This chain uses TRBV20-1 with TRBJ2-3, with TRBD1 identical over 7 bases. Germline V gene data show CDR1 as DFQATT and CDR2 as SNEGSKA (reference sequence). The CDR3 length is 16 residues. With V trimmed by 0 bases and J by 3 bases, 9 bases remained unmatched. The CDR3 spells CSARDSGQPHTDTQYF. CDR3 sequence (DNA): TGCAGTGCTAGAGATTCGGGACAGCCCCATACAGATACGCAGTATTTT.

By its share, this clonotype is medium-sized (0.01 to 0.1%). V usage is TRBV3-1 and J usage is TRBJ2-3; a weak D match, TRBD2 (7 bases). The V gene lost 6 bases and the J gene lost 7 bases, with 20 bases spanning the gap. Germline V lookup: CDR1 LGHDT, CDR2 YNNKEL (reference sequence). The CDR3 contains 15 residues. This CDR3 reads CASSAPRGGRNTQYF. The CDR3, as DNA: TGTGCCAGCAGTGCCCCGAGGGGGGGCCGAAATACGCAGTATTTT.

This clonotype is labeled medium-sized. This chain joins TRBV2 and TRBJ2-1; D is ambiguous. Trimming shortened V by 4 bases and J by 7 bases, and 20 bases separated the two germline ends. From germline, CDR1 is SNHLY and CDR2 FYNNEI. CDR3 length: 16 residues. CDR3 amino acids: CASSGATKITRNEQFF. DNA for the CDR3: TGTGCCAGCAGTGGGGCAACAAAGATCACTCGGAATGAGCAGTTCTTC.

By its share, this clonotype is hyperexpanded. This chain links TRBV20-1 with TRBJ2-3, with 7 bases aligning to TRBD1. Germline lookup yields CDR1 DFQATT and CDR2 SNEGSKA (reference sequence). Germline trimming cut 7 bases from V and 4 bases from J; bases unmatched to any gene: 5. The length of the CDR3 is 12 residues. Here the CDR3 DNA reads TGCAGTGTAAGGGGGCACGCAGATACGCAGTATTTT. It is translated as CSVRGHADTQYF.

Sample share makes this clonotype large. The genes are TRBV7-9 and TRBJ2-7; maybe TRBD2 (5 bases). V lost 3 bases and J lost 1, with 10 bases in between. The CDR3 runs 14 residues. Germline-derived CDR1 and CDR2 are SEHNR and FQNEAQ (reference sequence). This CDR3 reads CASSLGSQSYEQYF. The CDR3 nucleotides are TGTGCCAGCAGCTTGGGGAGCCAGTCCTACGAGCAGTACTTC.

The V call is TRBV12-3 or TRBV12-4, the J call TRBJ1-2; D uncertain. The CDR3 consists of 12 residues. The ends were cut back, 5 bases at V and 6 bases at J, with 10 bases in the middle. Here the CDR3 reads CASSINGNGYTF. For the CDR3, the DNA is TGTGCCAGCAGTATAAATGGGAATGGCTACACCTTC.

This clonotype is medium-sized (0.01 to 0.1%) within its sample. This chain joins TRBV25-1 and TRBJ2-7, with D hard to call. V dropped 1 base and J dropped 2 bases, with 9 bases sitting between them. The V gene's germline CDR1 is MGHDK and CDR2 SYGVNS. This CDR3 contains 14 residues. In DNA form, the CDR3 reads TGTGCCAGCAGTGAATGGGCCGGTACCTACGAGCAGTACTTC. Protein: CASSEWAGTYEQYF.

In its sample, this clonotype was seen a few times. The chain is built from TRBV5-1 and TRBJ2-3; 11 positions match TRBD1. Germline CDR1 and CDR2: SGHRS and YFSETQ. CDR3 length: 16 amino acids. Trimming took 0 bases from V and 4 from J; bases not matched to a gene: 4. CDR3 coding DNA: TGCGCCAGCAGCTTGGGGACAGGGGGCACGGCAGATACGCAGTATTTT. This codes for CASSLGTGGTADTQYF. Based on the CDR3 plus reference TRBV5-1 and TRBJ2-3, the full variable domain is KAGVTQTPRYLIKTRGQQVTLSCSPISGHRSVSWYQQTPGQGLQFLFEYFSETQRNKGNFPGRFSGRQFSNSRSEMNVSTLELGDSALYLCASSLGTGGTADTQYFGPGTRLTVL.

This clonotype is medium-sized. The chain couples TRBV27 to TRBJ2-7; D is unresolved. Germline V lookup: CDR1 MNHEY, CDR2 SMNVEV (reference sequence). The V end lost 5 bases, the J end lost 0 bases, and 8 bases lay between the germline ends. The CDR3 runs to 13 residues. CDR3 sequence: CASSMLSSYEQYF. DNA for the CDR3: TGTGCCAGCAGTATGCTGAGCTCCTACGAGCAGTACTTC.

This clonotype showed up just a few times. It may be a read error: a sequence one base away is much more abundant. The V gene is TRBV4-2, the J gene TRBJ2-3; D not resolved. Trimming took off 1 base at V and 6 bases at J, with 11 bases between the two ends. CDR1 and CDR2 from the germline V gene are LGHNA and YNFKEQ. The CDR3 length is 14 residues. CDR3 sequence: CASSQGPIVDTQYF. CDR3 nucleotides: TGTGCCAGCAGCCAAGGCCCCATAGTGGATACGCAGTATTTT.

V gene TRBV3-1 combines with J gene TRBJ2-1; TRBD1 might be the D (5 bases). This CDR3 region has 14 residues. Germline CDR1 reads LGHDT; CDR2 reads YNNKEL (reference sequence). The V end was cut by 1 base, the J end by 4 bases, with 8 bases between. CDR3 residues: CASSQADRYNEQFF. The CDR3 DNA sequence: TGTGCCAGCAGCCAAGCAGACAGATACAATGAGCAGTTCTTC.

In this sample, this clonotype is medium-sized. CDR3 residues: CSVEEMDTGGEKLFF. CDR3 nucleotides: TGCAGCGTTGAAGAGATGGATACAGGGGGCGAAAAACTGTTTTTT. The chain is built from TRBV29-1 and TRBJ1-4; 9 bases align to TRBD1. Germline V gene data show CDR1 as SQVTM and CDR2 as ANQGSEA. V lost 0 bases to trimming and J lost 8 bases; unmatched junction nucleotides: 7. The CDR3 runs 15 residues.

This clonotype is classed as medium-sized. The CDR3: CSATGTSGGAFHNEQFF. The CDR3 DNA is TGCAGTGCTACGGGGACTAGCGGGGGGGCTTTTCACAATGAGCAGTTCTTC. The chain uses TRBV20-1 and TRBJ2-1, with 16 bases identical to TRBD2. Germline-derived CDR1 and CDR2 are DFQATT and SNEGSKA (reference sequence). Losses at the gene ends were 4 bases for V and 5 bases for J; bases not matched to a gene: 8. The CDR3 runs to 17 residues.